The next 7 T cell receptor beta chains were all read from a single sample in a study of human T cells and chemical hapten exposure. TCRdb analysed the RACE reads with MiXCR anew, one entry per CDR3 protein. This table holds fewer than 50,000 distinct CDR3 sequences, 8% to 10% found once. Time point specified: patch test 3, about 24 weeks after DPC sensitization. Treatment here: therapeutic diphenylcyclopropenone sensitization with weekly scalp DPC. Extraction yielded total RNA from whole blood (unfractionated). The sample in question was whole blood, obtained in connection with sensitization to the hapten diphenylcyclopropenone (DPC). These receptors were taken from a man in his fifties or sixties with alopecia areata. Some clones in this sample may be carry-over from other donors' samples.

This clonotype has a count of ten or more. J is TRBJ2-1 and V is TRBV30; 7 bases fit TRBD2. This CDR3 contains 13 residues. Germline loops: CDR1 GTSNPN, CDR2 SVGIG (reference sequence). V shed 1 base, J shed 6 bases, and the junction held 3 bases outside the gene matches. In nucleotides, the CDR3 is TGTGCCTGGAGTGGACTAGCCCCCAATGAGCAGTTCTTC. Its translation is CAWSGLAPNEQFF.

This clonotype was counted many times. CDR3 in amino acids: CASSPTTTGGETQYF. Written as DNA, the CDR3 is TGTGCCAGCAGTCCGACAACTACAGGGGGAGAGACCCAGTACTTC. The chain employs TRBV28 and TRBJ2-5; TRBD1 matches 8 bases. The CDR3 runs 15 residues. V trimming: 5 bases; J trimming: 4 bases; junction bases outside the gene matches: 9. The V gene's germline CDR1 is MDHEN and CDR2 SYDVKM.

This clonotype was counted ten times or more. The chain has TRBV29-1 and TRBJ2-7; TRBD2 matches 12 bases. Unmatched junction bases numbered 2, after V lost 4 bases and J lost 4 bases. Germline CDR1 is SQVTM and CDR2 is ANQGSEA. The CDR3 consists of 13 residues. The CDR3 sequence: CSVGGLAGYEQYF. The CDR3 DNA reads TGCAGCGTTGGCGGACTAGCGGGGTACGAGCAGTACTTC.

V gene TRBV7-2 combines with J gene TRBJ2-1; D possibly corresponds to TRBD1 (5 bases). V lost 5 bases and J lost 8, with 22 bases in between. Germline assignment: CDR1 SGHTA and CDR2 FQGNSA. There are 16 residues in the CDR3. The CDR3 DNA is TGTGCCAGCAGCCTGAATTCGGCTAGGGGTTTCGATGAGCAGTTCTTC. Protein: CASSLNSARGFDEQFF.

There are many counts of this clonotype. The gene calls are TRBV4-2 and TRBJ2-3; D possibly uses TRBD1 or TRBD2 (6 bases each). The CDR3 sequence is 16 residues long. CDR1 and CDR2 from the germline V gene are LGHNA and YNFKEQ. Between the trimmed V and J ends, which lost 2 bases and 2 bases, there was a span of 14 bases. The chain's CDR3 is CASSQNAGQDTDTQYF. CDR3 in DNA: TGTGCCAGCAGCCAAAACGCGGGACAAGACACAGATACGCAGTATTTT.

The table lists this clonotype with many counts. The genes are TRBV20-1 and TRBJ2-7; the D is unclear. The CDR3 is 16 residues long. V was clipped by 1 base and J by 3 bases, with 19 bases between them. CDR1 is DFQATT and CDR2 is SNEGSKA in the germline V gene (reference sequence). The CDR3 reads CSARAFLGAGNYEQYF. CDR3 DNA: TGCAGTGCTAGAGCTTTTCTTGGAGCAGGAAACTACGAGCAGTACTTC.

This clonotype was seen at least ten times. The J gene is TRBJ2-1, the V gene TRBV7-6, with a weak D call TRBD2 (6 bases). The V end lost 0 bases, the J end lost 6 bases, and 9 bases lay between the germline ends. The CDR3 spans 14 residues. Germline V lookup: CDR1 SGHVS, CDR2 FNYEAQ. CDR3: CASSLASAGNEQFF. The CDR3 nucleotides read TGTGCCAGCAGCTTAGCGTCAGCGGGCAATGAGCAGTTCTTC.